This T cell receptor beta chain emerged from a study of PD-1 blockade in classical Hodgkin lymphoma. Study-wide results and limits: It was CD4+ TCR diversity, not CD8+, that rose significantly by C4D1.

Regarding this clone: As yet, its antigen is unknown.

Sequenced by immunoSEQ multiplex PCR; TCRdb stores in-frame clones only, minus some. The sample consists of 17,000 or so clones, more than 70% of them appearing once. Germline CDR1 reads ENHRY; CDR2 reads SYGVKD. The CDR3 contains 15 residues. Trimming cost V 5 bases and J 6 bases; bases outside gene matches: 10. Each patient's relapse followed autologous stem cell transplantation, and brentuximab vedotin exposure varied. The specimen was peripheral blood mononuclear cells (PBMCs), collected at baseline. The chain is built from TRBV10-3 and TRBJ2-3; TRBD2 matches 8 bases. The origin of this receptor is a human donor with classical Hodgkin lymphoma. This chain's CDR3 is CAISPAGGAKDTQYF. The CDR3 nucleotides are TGTGCCATCAGTCCGGCGGGGGGCGCAAAGGATACGCAGTATTTT.